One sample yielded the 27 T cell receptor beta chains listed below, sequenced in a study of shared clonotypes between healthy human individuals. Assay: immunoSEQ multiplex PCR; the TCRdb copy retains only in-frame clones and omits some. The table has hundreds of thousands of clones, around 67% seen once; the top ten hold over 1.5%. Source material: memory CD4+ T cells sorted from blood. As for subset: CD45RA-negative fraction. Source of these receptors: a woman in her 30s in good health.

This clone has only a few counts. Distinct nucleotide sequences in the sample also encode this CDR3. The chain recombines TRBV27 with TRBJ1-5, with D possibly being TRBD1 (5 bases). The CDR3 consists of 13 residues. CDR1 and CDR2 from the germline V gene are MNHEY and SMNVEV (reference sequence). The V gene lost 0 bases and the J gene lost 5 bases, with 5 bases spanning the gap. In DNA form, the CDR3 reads TGTGCCAGCAGTTTATCCAGGGATCAGCCCCAGCATTTT. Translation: CASSLSRDQPQHF.

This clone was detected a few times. CDR3 bases: TGTGCCAGCAGCAAACTCCCCTGGACACCGTGGCAGTACTTC. Protein: CASSKLPWTPWQYF. J is TRBJ2-7 and V is TRBV21-1; the table's TRBD1 call for D was not verified on the DNA. TRBV21-1 is recorded as a pseudogene. The CDR3 sequence is 14 residues long.

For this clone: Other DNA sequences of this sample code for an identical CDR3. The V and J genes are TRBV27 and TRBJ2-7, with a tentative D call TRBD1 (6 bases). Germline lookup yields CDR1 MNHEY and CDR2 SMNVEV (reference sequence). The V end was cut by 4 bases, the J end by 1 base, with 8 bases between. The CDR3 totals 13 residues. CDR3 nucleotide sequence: TGTGCCAGCAGTTCACAGGGATCCTACGAGCAGTACTTC. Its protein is CASSSQGSYEQYF.

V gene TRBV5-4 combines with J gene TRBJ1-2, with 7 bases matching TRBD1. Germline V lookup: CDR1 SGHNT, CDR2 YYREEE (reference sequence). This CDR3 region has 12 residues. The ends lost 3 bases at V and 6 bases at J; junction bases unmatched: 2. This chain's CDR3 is CASSWDRNGYTF. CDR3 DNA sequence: TGTGCCAGCAGCTGGGACAGAAATGGCTACACCTTC.

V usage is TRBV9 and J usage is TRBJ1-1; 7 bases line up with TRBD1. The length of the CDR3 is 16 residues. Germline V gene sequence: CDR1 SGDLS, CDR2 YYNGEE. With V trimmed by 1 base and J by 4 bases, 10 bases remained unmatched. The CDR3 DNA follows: TGTGCCAGCAGCGTATACGAGGGGGCGCGAGGCACTGAAGCTTTCTTT. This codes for CASSVYEGARGTEAFF.

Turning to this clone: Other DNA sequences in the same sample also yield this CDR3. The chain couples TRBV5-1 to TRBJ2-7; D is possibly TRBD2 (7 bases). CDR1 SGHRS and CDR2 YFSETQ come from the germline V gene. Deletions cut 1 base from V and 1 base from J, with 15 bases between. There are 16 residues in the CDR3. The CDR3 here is CASSLSFGGPSYEQYF. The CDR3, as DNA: TGCGCCAGCAGCTTGAGTTTCGGGGGGCCTTCCTACGAGCAGTACTTC.

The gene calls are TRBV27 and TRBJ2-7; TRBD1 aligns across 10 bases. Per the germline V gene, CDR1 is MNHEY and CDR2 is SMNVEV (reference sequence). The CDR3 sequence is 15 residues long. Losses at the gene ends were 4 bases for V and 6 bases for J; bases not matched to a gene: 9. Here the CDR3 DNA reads TGTGCCAGCAGTTCCGGACAGGGGGTGGTGGGCGAGCAGTACTTC. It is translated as CASSSGQGVVGEQYF.

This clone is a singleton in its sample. The CDR3 DNA reads as TGTGCCAGCAGCTTGCGGACAGGGAAAGAGACCCAGTACTTC. The encoded protein is CASSLRTGKETQYF. The genes are TRBV11-1 and TRBJ2-5; 8 bases align to TRBD1. Germline CDR1 SGHAT, CDR2 FQDESV (reference sequence). The CDR3 length is 14 residues. The junction had 3 bases not matched to a gene; V was cut back by 3 bases and J by 3 bases.

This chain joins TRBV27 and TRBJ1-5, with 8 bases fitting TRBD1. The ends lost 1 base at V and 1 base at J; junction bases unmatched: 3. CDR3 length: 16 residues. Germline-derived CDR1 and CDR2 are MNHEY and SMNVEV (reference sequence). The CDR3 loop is CASSLLGTGSNQPQHF. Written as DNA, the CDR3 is TGTGCCAGCAGTTTATTAGGGACAGGAAGCAATCAGCCCCAGCATTTT.

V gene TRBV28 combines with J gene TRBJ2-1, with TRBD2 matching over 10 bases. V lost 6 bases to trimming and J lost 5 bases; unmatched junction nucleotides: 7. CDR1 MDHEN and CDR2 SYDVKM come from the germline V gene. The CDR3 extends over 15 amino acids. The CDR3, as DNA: TGTGCCAGCAGCACCATAGCGGGAGGTAACAATGAGCAGTTCTTC. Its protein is CASSTIAGGNNEQFF.

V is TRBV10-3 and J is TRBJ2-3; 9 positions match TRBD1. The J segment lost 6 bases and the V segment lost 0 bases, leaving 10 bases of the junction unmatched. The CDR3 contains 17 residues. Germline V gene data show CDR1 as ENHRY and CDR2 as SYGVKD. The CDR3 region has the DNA TGTGCCATCAGTGAGTCGGGGAACAGGGGGCGTTTCGATACGCAGTATTTT. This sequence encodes CAISESGNRGRFDTQYF.

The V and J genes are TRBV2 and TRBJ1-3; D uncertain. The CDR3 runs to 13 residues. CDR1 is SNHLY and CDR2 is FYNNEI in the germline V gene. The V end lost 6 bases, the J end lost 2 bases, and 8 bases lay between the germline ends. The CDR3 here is CASSWMAGNTIYF. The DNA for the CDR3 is TGTGCCAGCAGCTGGATGGCTGGAAACACCATATATTTT. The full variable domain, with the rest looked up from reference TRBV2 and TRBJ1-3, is EPEVTQTPSHQVTQMGQEVILRCVPISNHLYFYWYRQILGQKVEFLVSFYNNEISEKSEIFDDQFSVERPDGSNFTLKIRSTKLEDSAMYFCASSWMAGNTIYFGEGSWLTVV.

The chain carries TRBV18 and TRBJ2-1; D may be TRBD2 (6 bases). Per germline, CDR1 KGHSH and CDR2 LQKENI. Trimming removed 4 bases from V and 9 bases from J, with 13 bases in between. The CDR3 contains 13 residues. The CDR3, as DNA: TGTGCCAGCTCACGGGCTAGCGATCGTGAGCAGTTCTTC. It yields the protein CASSRASDREQFF. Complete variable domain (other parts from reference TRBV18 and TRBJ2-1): NAGVMQNPRHLVRRRGQEARLRCSPMKGHSHVYWYRQLPEEGLKFMVYLQKENIIDESGMPKERFSAEFPKEGPSILRIQQVVRGDSAAYFCASSRASDREQFFGPGTRLTVL.

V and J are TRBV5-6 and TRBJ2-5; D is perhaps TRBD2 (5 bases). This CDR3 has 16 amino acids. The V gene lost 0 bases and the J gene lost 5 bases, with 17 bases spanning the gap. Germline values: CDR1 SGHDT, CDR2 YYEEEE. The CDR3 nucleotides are TGTGCCAGCAGCTTGGGTTCACTAGGGCGAGACGAGACCCAGTACTTC. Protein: CASSLGSLGRDETQYF. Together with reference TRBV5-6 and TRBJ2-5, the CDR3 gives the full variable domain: DAGVTQSPTHLIKTRGQQVTLRCSPKSGHDTVSWYQQALGQGPQFIFQYYEEEERQRGNFPDRFSGHQFPNYSSELNVNALLLGDSALYLCASSLGSLGRDETQYFGPGTRLLVL.

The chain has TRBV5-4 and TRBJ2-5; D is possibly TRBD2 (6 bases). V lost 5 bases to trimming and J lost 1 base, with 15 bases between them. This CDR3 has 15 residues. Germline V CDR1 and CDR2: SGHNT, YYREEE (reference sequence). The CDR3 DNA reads TGTGCCAGCAGTCTGACGGGACTGACCCAAGAGACCCAGTACTTC. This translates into CASSLTGLTQETQYF.

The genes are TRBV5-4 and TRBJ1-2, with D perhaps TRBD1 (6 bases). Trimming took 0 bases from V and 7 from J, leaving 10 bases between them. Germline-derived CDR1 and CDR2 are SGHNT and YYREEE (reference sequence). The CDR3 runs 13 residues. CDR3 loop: CASSLGQESGYTF. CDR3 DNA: TGTGCCAGCAGCTTGGGACAGGAGAGTGGCTACACCTTC.

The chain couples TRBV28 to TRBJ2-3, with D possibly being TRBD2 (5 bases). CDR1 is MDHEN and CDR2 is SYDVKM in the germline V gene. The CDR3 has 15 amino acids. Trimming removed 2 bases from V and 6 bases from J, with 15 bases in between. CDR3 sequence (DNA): TGTGCCAGCAGTTTAATGGTGGGAGAGGGCGATACGCAGTATTTT. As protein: CASSLMVGEGDTQYF.

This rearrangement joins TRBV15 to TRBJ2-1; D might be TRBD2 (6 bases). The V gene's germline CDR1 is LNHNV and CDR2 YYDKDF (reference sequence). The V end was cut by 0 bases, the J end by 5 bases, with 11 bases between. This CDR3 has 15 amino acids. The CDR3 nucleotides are TGTGCCACCAGCAGAGACGGGAGTTCGCACAATGAGCAGTTCTTC. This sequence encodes CATSRDGSSHNEQFF.

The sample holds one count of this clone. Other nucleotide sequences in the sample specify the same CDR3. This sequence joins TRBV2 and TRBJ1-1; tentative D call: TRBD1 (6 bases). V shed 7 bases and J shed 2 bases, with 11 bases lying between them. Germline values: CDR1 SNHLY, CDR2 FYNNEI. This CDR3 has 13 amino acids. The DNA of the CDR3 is TGTGCCAGCAAACGACAGGTCAACACTGAAGCTTTCTTT. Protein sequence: CASKRQVNTEAFF.

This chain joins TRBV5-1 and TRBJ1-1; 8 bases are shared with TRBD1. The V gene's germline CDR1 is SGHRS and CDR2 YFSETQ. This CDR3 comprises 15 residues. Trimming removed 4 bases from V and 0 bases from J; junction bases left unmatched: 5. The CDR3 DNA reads TGCGCCAGCAGCCTAACAGGGGGTGTGAACACTGAAGCTTTCTTT. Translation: CASSLTGGVNTEAFF.

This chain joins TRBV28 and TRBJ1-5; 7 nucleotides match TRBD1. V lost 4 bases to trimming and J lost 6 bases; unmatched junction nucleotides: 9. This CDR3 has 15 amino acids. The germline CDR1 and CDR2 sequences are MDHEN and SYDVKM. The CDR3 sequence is CASSSPRQGAQPQHF. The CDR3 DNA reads TGTGCCAGCAGTTCCCCCCGACAGGGTGCTCAGCCCCAGCATTTT. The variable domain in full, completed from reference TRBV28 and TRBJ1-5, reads DVKVTQSSRYLVKRTGEKVFLECVQDMDHENMFWYRQDPGLGLRLIYFSYDVKMKEKGDIPEGYSVSREKKERFSLILESASTNQTSMYLCASSSPRQGAQPQHFGDGTRLSIL.

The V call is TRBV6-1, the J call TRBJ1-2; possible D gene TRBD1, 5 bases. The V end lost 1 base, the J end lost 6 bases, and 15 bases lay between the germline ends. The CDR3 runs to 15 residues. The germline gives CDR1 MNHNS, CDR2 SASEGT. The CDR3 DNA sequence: TGTGCCAGCAGTGAAGGGGACGGCCTGTGGCATGGCTACACCTTC. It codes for CASSEGDGLWHGYTF.

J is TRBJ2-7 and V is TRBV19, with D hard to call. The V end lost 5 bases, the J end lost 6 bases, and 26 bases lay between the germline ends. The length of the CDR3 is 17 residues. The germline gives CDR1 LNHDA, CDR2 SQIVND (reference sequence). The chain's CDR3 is CASSRHGGQPAIGEQYF. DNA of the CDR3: TGTGCCAGTAGTCGTCATGGTGGGCAACCCGCCATAGGCGAGCAGTACTTC.

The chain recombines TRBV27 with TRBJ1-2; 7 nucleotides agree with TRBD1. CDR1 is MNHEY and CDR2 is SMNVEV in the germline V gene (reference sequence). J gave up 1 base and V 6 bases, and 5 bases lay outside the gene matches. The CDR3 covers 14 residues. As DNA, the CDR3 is TGTGCCAGCAGCTCTTGGGACAGTAACTATGGCTACACCTTC. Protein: CASSSWDSNYGYTF.

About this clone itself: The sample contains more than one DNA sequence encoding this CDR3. CDR3 protein: CASSQGAGDLGETQYF. The DNA of the CDR3 is TGCGCCAGCAGCCAAGGAGCGGGAGATCTCGGAGAGACCCAGTACTTC. The rearrangement uses TRBV4-1 and TRBJ2-5, with 8 nucleotides matching TRBD2. The V and J ends lost 1 base and 4 bases, in that order; junction bases with no gene match: 8. From germline, CDR1 is MGHRA and CDR2 YSYEKL. The CDR3 has 16 amino acids.

For the CDR3, the DNA is TGTGCCAGCAGTTACTCAGGGGCAGATTCCCAAGAGACCCAGTACTTC. Its protein product is CASSYSGADSQETQYF. The chain joins TRBV6-5 to TRBJ2-5; D may be TRBD1 (5 bases). The CDR3 is 16 amino acids. V was shortened by 0 bases and J by 1 base, with 12 bases between the two germline ends. The V gene's germline CDR1 is MNHEY and CDR2 SVGAGI.

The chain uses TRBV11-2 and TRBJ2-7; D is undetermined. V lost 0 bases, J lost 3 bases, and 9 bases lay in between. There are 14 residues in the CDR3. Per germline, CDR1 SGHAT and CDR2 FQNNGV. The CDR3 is CASSLDRRFYEQYF. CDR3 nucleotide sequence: TGTGCCAGCAGCTTAGATCGTCGGTTCTACGAGCAGTACTTC.